This T cell receptor (beta chain) derives from a study of post-analysis software for immune sequencing data (dated by TCRdb to between 2014 and 2017). Regarding the study in general: Disease courses on record covered relapsing-remitting, secondary progressive and progressive-relapsing multiple sclerosis, though some patients had no subtype annotation. The multiple sclerosis patient repertoires were compared with 11 previously published healthy control repertoires from donors aged about 6 to 26 years. A subset of samples was prepared in parallel using single-end sample barcoding, then pooled and co-amplified after Illumina adapter ligation.

The CDR3 has 13 amino acids, counting the end cysteine and phenylalanine. Solely the CDR3 DNA is kept, with 39 bases framed from the first base. The germline V gene supplies CDR1 LGHNA and CDR2 YSLEER. In regard to this clonotype: Its target antigen remains unknown. At one boundary the junction diverges from the germline segment, which might be a read error.

Preparation of the library involved PCR. Instrument used: Illumina HiSeq 2500. To reduce PCR and sequencing biases, unique molecular identifiers were built into the TCR beta cDNA libraries. Every 1 to 10 million input T cells yielded roughly 500,000 cDNA molecules, meaning each molecule approximated one T cell. The same protocol used for the earlier healthy control dataset was applied to prepare and sequence the patient libraries. Within a given batch, samples were prepared together, multiplexed and sequenced on the same HiSeq lane. On the study's bioinformatics: Raw barcoded reads were processed with MIGEC, discarding single-read molecular identifier groups before consensus assembly and CDR3 extraction. Clonotype tables were post-analysed with VDJtools, and diversity was normalized by down-sampling all datasets to the smallest sample size. Repertoire overlap clustering matched CDR3 amino acid but not nucleotide sequences to correct batch-related cross-sample contamination. TCRdb's own reprocessing of the public reads used fastp at Q25 and MiXCR and kept productive beta chains. Every distinct CDR3 protein forms one entry, paired with its most common genes and DNA. For this entry, the V and J calls and clone size follow TCRdb and not the study's own pipeline. For this sample the table gives some 800,000 distinct CDR3 sequences, of which approximately 44% were detected only once. The ten largest clones represent roughly 4.9% of the sample.

TCR beta repertoires were profiled from peripheral blood of roughly twelve young patients with multiple sclerosis to demonstrate the VDJtools post-analysis software. The patients with multiple sclerosis were children and adolescents between 6 and 15 years of age. Study-wide findings and limitations: Significantly higher frequencies in patients than in controls were found for several TRBV segments, including TRBV5-6, TRBV5-1 and TRBV20-1. Normalized Chao1 diversity was significantly lower in multiple sclerosis patients than controls, suggesting substantial peripheral T-cell clonal expansion. The control group was slightly older than the multiple sclerosis patient group. Direct clustering with F measure showed strong co-clustering of samples prepared in the same batch, prompting a batch-effect correction.

The clonotype comes from a girl between 5 and 17 years old with multiple sclerosis. Here the chain combines TRBV4-3 and TRBJ2-1; no D gene can be assigned with confidence. Material: blood. The CDR3 is CASSQHKVAQQFF. The DNA sequence is as follows: TGCGCCAGTAGCCAGCACAAAGTGGCCCAGCAGTTCTTC.